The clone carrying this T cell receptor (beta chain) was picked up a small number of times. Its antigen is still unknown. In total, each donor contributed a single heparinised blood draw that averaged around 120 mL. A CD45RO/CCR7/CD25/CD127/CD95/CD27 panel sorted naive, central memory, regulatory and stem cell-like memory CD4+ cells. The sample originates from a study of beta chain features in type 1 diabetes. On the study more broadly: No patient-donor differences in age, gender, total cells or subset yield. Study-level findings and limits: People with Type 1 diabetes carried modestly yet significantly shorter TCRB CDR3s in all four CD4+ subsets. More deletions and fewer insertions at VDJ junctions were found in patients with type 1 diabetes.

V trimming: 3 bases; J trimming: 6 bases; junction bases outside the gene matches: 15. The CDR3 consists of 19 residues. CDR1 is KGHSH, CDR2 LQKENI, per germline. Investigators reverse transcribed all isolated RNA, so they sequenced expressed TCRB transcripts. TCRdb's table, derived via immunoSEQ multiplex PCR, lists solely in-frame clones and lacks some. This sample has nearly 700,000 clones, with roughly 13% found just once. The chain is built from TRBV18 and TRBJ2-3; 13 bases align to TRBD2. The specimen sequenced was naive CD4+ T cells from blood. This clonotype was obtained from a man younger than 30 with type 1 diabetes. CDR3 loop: CASSPRLAGGPPPTDTQYF. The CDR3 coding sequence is TGTGCCAGCTCACCCCGACTAGCGGGGGGACCTCCTCCTACGGATACGCAGTATTTT.